This T cell receptor (beta chain) was recovered during a study of T cell clonality in common variable immunodeficiency. Findings of the study overall: TCRbeta clonality was increased in CVID versus healthy controls.

Germline V gene sequence: CDR1 KGHSH, CDR2 LQKENI. Between the trimmed V and J ends, which lost 3 bases and 0 bases, there was a span of 8 bases. This CDR3 is 14 amino acids long. Some clones are missing from TCRdb's copy, which holds only in-frame ones; the method was immunoSEQ multiplex PCR. In total the sample includes 35,000 to 55,000 clones, none of them seen once. This clone was counted at least ten times. What it binds is not known. The sequence runs out 3 residues before the end of the CDR3; the remainder is reconstructed from the germline J gene. Input material: peripheral blood mononuclear cells. J is TRBJ1-1 and V is TRBV18; D call uncertain. This sequence originates from a person aged 18 to 75 in good health. CDR3 in amino acids: CASSPSHLNTEAFF. CDR3 DNA (partial): TGTGCCAGCTCACCGAGCCACCTGAACACTGAA.